This T cell receptor beta chain was captured by sequencing in a study of post-analysis software for immune sequencing data. The TCR beta cDNA libraries carried unique molecular identifiers. TCRdb itself ran the PCR reads through MiXCR, one entry per CDR3 protein. Of about 770,000 distinct CDR3 sequences listed, around 42% were seen once; the top ten hold roughly 4.9%. Of note for this clonotype: Its antigen is as yet unknown.

There are 14 residues in the CDR3. Germline CDR1 LGHNA, CDR2 YSLEER. V was shortened by 1 base and J by 3 bases, with 7 bases between the two germline ends. Study-level findings and limits: Compared with controls, patients showed significantly lower normalized Chao1 diversity. TRBV5-6, TRBV5-1 and TRBV20-1 belonged to a set of about five TRBV segments that were more frequent in patients than controls.

The J gene is TRBJ2-1, the V gene TRBV4-3; D remains ambiguous. This clonotype was obtained from a girl aged 5 to 17 with multiple sclerosis. Specimen: blood. The CDR3 protein is CASSQGVSYNEQFF. For the CDR3, the DNA is TGCGCCAGCAGCCAAGGGGTCAGCTACAATGAGCAGTTCTTC.